The T cell receptor (beta chain) described here comes from a study of CD8 T cell repertoires and HIV-1 epitope variants. CDR1 is MDHEN and CDR2 is SYDVKM in the germline V gene. CDR3 length: 16 amino acids. J was trimmed by 9 bases and V by 3 bases; bases with no gene match: 14. Here immunoSEQ multiplex PCR was the method, and the copy in TCRdb shows in-frame clones only, minus some. Of around 4,600 clones listed, more than 65% were seen once; the top ten hold around 47%. For this clone: Antigen: not known.

The sample taken for sequencing was cultured CD8+ T cells derived from PBMCs. The receptor comes from a male donor with HIV. The J gene is TRBJ2-1, the V gene TRBV28; 7 positions agree with TRBD2. The CDR3 protein is CASSFPRMGGPIEQFF. The CDR3 region has the DNA TGTGCCAGCAGTTTCCCTAGGATGGGAGGGCCGATTGAGCAGTTCTTC.